Below, one T cell receptor beta chain is given with its context. This sample is part of a study of blood T cell repertoires in COVID-19. Assay used: immunoSEQ multiplex PCR; TCRdb lists only in-frame clones, some missing. Of some 50,000 clones in the sample, 80% to 90% were seen once. Trimming took off 6 bases at V and 5 bases at J, with 20 bases between the two ends. CDR1 and CDR2 from the germline V gene are SGDLS and YYNGEE. The length of the CDR3 is 15 residues. This rearrangement joins TRBV9 to TRBJ1-1; no firm D call. Material for sequencing was peripheral blood. The source of this sequence is a human donor in a cohort sampled during active COVID-19. CDR3 in amino acids: CASTGAGVGGTEAFF. CDR3 sequence (DNA): TGTGCCAGCACCGGAGCGGGCGTGGGAGGGACTGAAGCTTTCTTT. The full variable domain, completed using reference TRBV9 and TRBJ1-1, is DSGVTQTPKHLITATGQRVTLRCSPRSGDLSVYWYQQSLDQGLQFLIQYYNGEERAKGNILERFSAQQFPDLHSELNLSSLELGDSALYFCASTGAGVGGTEAFFGQGTRLTVV.